Detailed here is one T cell receptor (beta chain). Its antigen remains unidentified. The sample comes from a study of Ad26.COV2.S vaccination and SARS-CoV-2 variants. Findings and caveats of the study: Across vaccine and placebo recipients, the breadth of non-spike TCRs was similar. Vaccine recipients showed a spike-specific TCR breadth that was higher than in placebo recipients.

This CDR3 contains 15 residues. Trimming at V came to 6 bases and at J to 4 bases, leaving 12 bases not matched to a gene. The germline V gene has CDR1 MNHEY and CDR2 SMNVEV (reference sequence). Sample treatment: about 20 received Ad26.COV2.S at low or high dose, single or two shots; several received placebo; per-sample allocation not given. Each sample was drawn 63 days after the first injection (of vaccine or placebo). Measured with immunoSEQ multiplex PCR; TCRdb has only the in-frame clones, and not every one. The table lists 440,000 or so clones, roughly 91% of them singletons. The sample was peripheral blood, taken in a trial of Ad26.COV2.S vaccine versus placebo. The V gene is TRBV27, the J gene TRBJ2-7, with 7 bases identical to TRBD2. The receptor comes from a person aged 18-60 years who received the Ad26.COV2.S COVID-19 vaccine or a placebo. The CDR3 sequence is CASRPGRVTVYEQYF. In DNA, the CDR3 is TGTGCCAGCAGACCAGGGAGGGTCACGGTATACGAGCAGTACTTC.